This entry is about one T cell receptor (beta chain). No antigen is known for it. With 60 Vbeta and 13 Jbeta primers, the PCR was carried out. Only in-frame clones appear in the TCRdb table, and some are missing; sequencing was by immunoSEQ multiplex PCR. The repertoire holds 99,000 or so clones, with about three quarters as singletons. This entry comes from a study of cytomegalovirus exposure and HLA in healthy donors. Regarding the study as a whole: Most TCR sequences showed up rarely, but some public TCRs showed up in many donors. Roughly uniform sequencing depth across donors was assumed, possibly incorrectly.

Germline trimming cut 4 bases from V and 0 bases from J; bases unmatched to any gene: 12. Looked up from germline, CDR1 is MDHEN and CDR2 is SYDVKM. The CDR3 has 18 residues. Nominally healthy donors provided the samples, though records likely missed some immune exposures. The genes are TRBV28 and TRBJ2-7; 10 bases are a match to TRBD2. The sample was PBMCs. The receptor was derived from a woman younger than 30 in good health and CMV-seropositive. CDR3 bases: TGTGCCAGCAGTTCCCCCCGACTAGCGGGTGCCAACTCCTACGAGCAGTACTTC. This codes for CASSSPRLAGANSYEQYF.